This TCR beta chain is drawn from a study of OX40 agonist ivuxolimab in advanced cancers. Study-level background: Each patient was given ivuxolimab into a vein every 2 weeks, at 0.01 to 10 mg/kg. Study results and limitations: Clonal expansion from baseline to week 6 occurred in both CD4+ and CD8+ T cells.

Autoimmune disease history or systemic immunosuppression led to patients being barred. Patients had blood sampled at baseline and again on cycle 4 day 1 and cycle 7 day 1. Notes on this clone: The antigen is unknown.

The table came from immunoSEQ multiplex PCR; TCRdb's copy has only in-frame clones and leaves some out. The sample yields 12,000 to 15,000 clones, just under 80% seen once. The clonotype originates from an adult with an advanced solid tumor such as melanoma, head and neck, liver or kidney cancer. The sequencing used CD4+ or CD8+ T cells sorted from blood, collected in a trial of the OX40 agonist ivuxolimab.

CDR3 loop: CASSPTVTNQPQHF. The CDR3 DNA reads as TGTGCCAGCAGCCCAACAGTCACTAATCAGCCCCAGCATTTT. The chain employs TRBV6-6 and TRBJ1-5; no clear D gene. Germline lookup yields CDR1 MNHNY and CDR2 SVGAGI (reference sequence). The CDR3 contains 14 residues. Trimming removed 6 bases at V and 4 bases at J, with 13 bases between.